This TCR beta chain was documented in a study of blood T cell repertoires in COVID-19. Overall study: COVID-19 samples from acute and convalescent phases originated in the United States, Italy and Spain. Sample material is recorded as cDNA or gDNA derived from T cells, B-cell-depleted T cells, or PBMCs.

In germline, CDR1 is SGHAT, CDR2 FQNNGV. This CDR3 has 14 amino acids. The V gene end was trimmed by 5 bases and the J gene end by 4 bases; junction bases not matched to a gene: 7. Under the authors' procedure: Scientists estimated how many nucleated cells there were by amplifying reference gene primers. Some clones are missing from TCRdb's copy, which holds only in-frame ones; the method was immunoSEQ multiplex PCR. V, J and clone size are taken as reported in that table, and D and trimming were inferred from the DNA itself. This sample carries around 26,000 clones, 70% to 90% of them seen once, and the ten largest clones take about 2.6%.

The sequencing input was peripheral blood. The J gene is TRBJ1-2, the V gene TRBV11-2; 7 bases map to TRBD1. The clonotype originates from a woman between 70 and 85 years old with COVID-19, enrolled during active disease. The CDR3 here is CASSPRDSLYGYTF. The CDR3 DNA reads TGTGCCAGCAGCCCGCGGGACAGCCTCTATGGCTACACCTTC. Based on the CDR3 plus reference TRBV11-2 and TRBJ1-2, the full variable domain is EAGVAQSPRYKIIEKRQSVAFWCNPISGHATLYWYQQILGQGPKLLIQFQNNGVVDDSQLPKDRFSAERLKGVDSTLKIQPAKLEDSAVYLCASSPRDSLYGYTFGSGTRLTVV.